A single sample is the source of the 15 T cell receptor beta chains below, sequenced in a study of regulatory T cells in long-lasting Graves disease. Specified time point: persistent/refractory GD, antithyroid drugs over 5 years with positive TRAb. The TCR library was made from RNA that had been extracted from PBMCs in TRIzol. Arm-PCR of CDR3 regions with iRepertoire HTBI primers generated TCR beta libraries. Each CDR3 protein is one row after TCRdb ran MiXCR on the multiplex PCR reads. The sample includes 450,000 or so distinct CDR3 sequences, more than 20% of them seen just once. This specimen was peripheral blood mononuclear cells (PBMCs), taken when the disease was refractory, from a patient treated with antithyroid drugs. All receptors derive from a female donor with Graves disease.

V and J are TRBV5-4 and TRBJ1-2; a possible D gene is TRBD1 (5 bases). There are 15 residues in the CDR3. The V end lost 3 bases, the J end lost 5 bases, and 17 bases lay between the germline ends. Germline V gene lookup returns CDR1 SGHNT and CDR2 YYREEE (reference sequence). CDR3 nucleotide sequence: TGTGCCAGCAGCTCGGGGGGACGTACAACGTATGGCTACACCTTC. It encodes CASSSGGRTTYGYTF.

This clonotype was found many times. V is TRBV20-1 and J is TRBJ2-5; D not certain. The germline V gene has CDR1 DFQATT and CDR2 SNEGSKA (reference sequence). This CDR3 is built from 19 residues. V lost 0 bases and J 5 bases, leaving 28 bases between the germline ends. The CDR3 region is CSARDLGFGPELMYETQYF. The CDR3 nucleotides are TGCAGTGCTAGAGATCTTGGCTTTGGTCCCGAACTAATGTACGAGACCCAGTACTTC.

This clonotype was counted at least ten times. The chain recombines TRBV6-5 with TRBJ2-7; D may correspond to TRBD1 or TRBD2 (6 bases each). The CDR3 runs 14 residues. The germline V gene encodes CDR1 MNHEY and CDR2 SVGAGI. Trimming left V 0 bases short and J 2 bases short, with 8 bases between. The chain's CDR3 is CASSYSGGPYEQYF. The CDR3 DNA sequence: TGTGCCAGCAGTTACTCAGGGGGGCCCTACGAGCAGTACTTC.

This clonotype was picked up a small number of times. The gene calls are TRBV10-3 and TRBJ2-5; TRBD2 aligns across 11 bases. Germline CDR1 reads ENHRY; CDR2 reads SYGVKD. CDR3 length: 15 amino acids. V lost 7 bases to trimming and J lost 6 bases; unmatched junction nucleotides: 10. The CDR3 is CAITNIAGGPQTQYF. CDR3 nucleotide sequence: TGTGCCATCACCAATATAGCGGGAGGGCCGCAGACCCAGTACTTC.

This clonotype came up a few times. The gene calls are TRBV7-8 and TRBJ2-6; 7 nucleotides line up with TRBD2. Unmatched junction bases numbered 10, after V lost 2 bases and J lost 0 bases. This CDR3 is 19 amino acids long. Per the germline V gene, CDR1 is SGHVS and CDR2 is FQNEAQ. In DNA, the CDR3 is TGTGCCAGCAGCTTATCGAGGGGAGGGGCACTCTCTGGGGCCAACGTCCTGACTTTC. Amino acid sequence: CASSLSRGGALSGANVLTF.

This clonotype came up a few times. The chain joins TRBV6-5 to TRBJ2-7; 9 nucleotides match TRBD2. This CDR3 spans 18 amino acids. V was clipped by 2 bases and J by 4 bases; unmatched bases: 15. Germline assignment: CDR1 MNHEY and CDR2 SVGAGI. The chain's CDR3 is CASSYTATAGGFHYEQYF. CDR3 coding DNA: TGTGCCAGCAGTTACACAGCTACGGCGGGAGGGTTCCATTACGAGCAGTACTTC.

This clonotype appeared many times. The chain has TRBV29-1 and TRBJ2-5; 7 positions match TRBD1. Trimming removed 1 base from V and 1 base from J; junction bases left unmatched: 0. Germline loops: CDR1 SQVTM, CDR2 ANQGSEA. The CDR3 totals 13 residues. CDR3 DNA: TGCAGCGTTGAAGGGGACAGCCAAGAGACCCAGTACTTC. Its translation is CSVEGDSQETQYF.

The V call is TRBV12-3 or TRBV12-4, the J call TRBJ2-1; D possibly corresponds to TRBD2 (6 bases). The V gene lost 1 base and the J gene lost 3 bases, with 13 bases spanning the gap. The CDR3 is 16 amino acids. The CDR3 bases are TGTGCCAGCAGTTTAGGTGGAGGGGCCAACTACAATGAGCAGTTCTTC. This sequence encodes CASSLGGGANYNEQFF.

At least ten counts were recorded for this clonotype. The chain is built from TRBV12-3 or TRBV12-4 and TRBJ2-5; 7 nucleotides line up with TRBD1. CDR3 length: 13 amino acids. J gave up 5 bases and V 8 bases, and 8 bases lay outside the gene matches. The CDR3 DNA reads as TGTGCCAGCGGGACAGTAATAGGGGAGACCCAGTACTTC. Its protein product is CASGTVIGETQYF.

The table lists this clonotype with many counts. The V call is TRBV11-2, the J call TRBJ2-5, with 8 nucleotides matching TRBD2. Germline V CDR1 and CDR2: SGHAT, FQNNGV. The CDR3 length is 14 residues. The trim removed 5 bases at V and 4 bases at J, leaving 6 bases unmatched. The CDR3 DNA is TGTGCCAGCAGCCTGACTAGCGTGGGAGAGACCCAGTACTTC. Protein sequence: CASSLTSVGETQYF. The full variable domain, in which reference TRBV11-2 and TRBJ2-5 provide the parts outside the CDR3, is EAGVAQSPRYKIIEKRQSVAFWCNPISGHATLYWYQQILGQGPKLLIQFQNNGVVDDSQLPKDRFSAERLKGVDSTLKIQPAKLEDSAVYLCASSLTSVGETQYFGPGTRLLVL.

The gene calls are TRBV10-3 and TRBJ1-2; no clear D gene. V lost 0 bases, J lost 8 bases, and 7 bases lay in between. CDR1 ENHRY and CDR2 SYGVKD come from the germline V gene. The CDR3 is 12 amino acids. The CDR3: CAISESSGGYTF. The DNA for the CDR3 is TGTGCCATCAGTGAGTCGTCGGGCGGCTACACCTTC.

This clonotype was seen a few times. The V gene is TRBV12-3 or TRBV12-4, the J gene TRBJ2-3; no firm D call. V was pared by 2 bases and J by 5 bases, with 8 bases between. The CDR3 extends over 13 amino acids. CDR3 residues: CASSLRFGDTQYF. The DNA of the CDR3 is TGTGCCAGCAGTTTACGGTTTGGAGATACGCAGTATTTT.

This clonotype occurred many times. The chain has TRBV6-1 and TRBJ2-5, with D unresolved. CDR3 length: 13 residues. The ends were cut back, 6 bases at V and 1 base at J, with 9 bases in the middle. Per the germline V gene, CDR1 is MNHNS and CDR2 is SASEGT. This CDR3 is CASRASAQETQYF. The CDR3 DNA is TGTGCCAGCAGGGCGAGTGCCCAAGAGACCCAGTACTTC.

This clonotype was counted between two and nine times. The V call is TRBV6-2 or TRBV6-3, the J call TRBJ2-6, with a possible D match to TRBD2 (5 bases). CDR1 MNHEY and CDR2 SVGEGT come from the germline V gene. Trimming removed 0 bases at V and 0 bases at J, with 9 bases between. The CDR3 spans 17 residues. CDR3 amino acids: CASSYSTGSSGANVLTF. As DNA, the CDR3 is TGTGCCAGCAGTTACTCAACGGGGTCCTCTGGGGCCAACGTCCTGACTTTC.

This clonotype has a count of ten or more. An end of the junction differs from the germline gene, which may be a read error. In DNA, the CDR3 is TGTGCCAGCAGCCAAGGACTAGCGGGCTCCTACGAGCAGTACTTC. As protein: CASSQGLAGSYEQYF. The rearrangement links TRBV4-1 to TRBJ2-7, with 11 nucleotides matching TRBD2. Per the germline V gene, CDR1 is MGHRA and CDR2 is YSYEKL. The CDR3 runs 15 residues.